This T cell receptor beta chain was sequenced during a study of technical replicates of blood from a handful of donors. Profiling relied on immunoSEQ multiplex PCR, and the TCRdb table lists in-frame clones only, not all of them. The repertoire holds 60,000 to 90,000 clones, with 93% as singletons. The CDR3 has 18 residues. The ends lost 2 bases at V and 1 base at J; junction bases unmatched: 11. Germline CDR1 reads LNHDA; CDR2 reads SQIVND (reference sequence). The source of this sequence is a human donor in good health. The chain recombines TRBV19 with TRBJ1-1; 9 nucleotides agree with TRBD1. The sample taken for sequencing was T cells isolated from PBMCs. The CDR3 sequence is CASSILGTGLRANTEAFF. The CDR3 DNA sequence: TGTGCCAGTAGTATACTGGGGACAGGGTTGAGAGCGAACACTGAAGCTTTCTTT.